This T cell receptor beta chain is drawn from a study of cytomegalovirus exposure and HLA in healthy donors. Whole-study results and caveats: A later analysis by the authors found several of the most significant clusters apparently linked to common viral pathogens. Accounts indicate the classifier identified cytomegalovirus status with strong specificity and sensitivity. Confirmation in vitro established that a few CMV-associated chains were specific for CMV antigens. Most TCR sequences were uncommon, yet certain public TCRs appeared in many donors.

The PCR made use of 60 Vbeta and 13 Jbeta primers. TCRdb's copy holds only in-frame clones and misses some; the assay was immunoSEQ multiplex PCR. Among 100,000 to 150,000 clones listed, about 8.5% were seen once. This clone has only a few counts. Its antigen is currently unknown. Germline-derived CDR1 and CDR2 are SGHTA and FQGTGA. V dropped 5 bases and J dropped 1 base, with 14 bases sitting between them. This CDR3 has 16 residues. The chain is built from TRBV7-3 and TRBJ2-2; D remains ambiguous. The sequence was obtained from a middle-aged man in good health and CMV-seronegative. Sequencing input: PBMCs. The CDR3: CASSAQVIQNTGELFF. The DNA for the CDR3 is TGTGCCAGCAGCGCTCAAGTGATACAGAACACCGGGGAGCTGTTTTTT.